This T cell receptor (beta chain) was documented in a study of T cell responses to AZD1222 COVID-19 vaccine. General observations from the study: Donors were largely white British and mainly female; clonal diversity was possibly underestimated.

V lost 5 bases, J lost 3 bases, and 17 bases lay in between. The germline CDR1 and CDR2 sequences are SEHNR and FQNEAQ (reference sequence). The CDR3 spans 17 residues. As regards this clone: The antigen remains undetermined.

Profiled with immunoSEQ multiplex PCR; TCRdb holds only in-frame clones, not every one. Of 200,000 to 250,000 clones in the sample, around 94% were seen once. The sequence was obtained from an adult who received the MenACWY meningococcal vaccine as a control. This chain links TRBV7-9 with TRBJ2-6, with D possibly matching TRBD1 (5 bases). The sequencing used peripheral blood, collected 28 days after the second dose of the MenACWY control vaccine. CDR3 residues: CASSPIQATFGANVLTF. In nucleotides, the CDR3 is TGTGCCAGCAGCCCGATACAGGCGACCTTTGGGGCCAACGTCCTGACTTTC.